This T cell receptor (beta chain) was recovered during a study of circulating CD8 cells and anti-PD-1 response in melanoma. Background on the study: Patients received intravenous nivolumab, 3 mg/kg, every 2 weeks.

In its sample, this clonotype is medium-sized. The QIAseq Immune Repertoire TCR panel built the libraries from about 16 ng of total RNA. Via MiXCR, TCRdb re-called the reads, giving one row per CDR3 protein. The sample gives approximately 700 distinct CDR3 sequences, approximately 12% of which show up once; roughly half is in the top ten. Sorting of live CD3+CD8+TCRalphabeta+ cells by PD-1 and/or TIGIT gave four subsets. The material was CD8+ T cells from PBMCs, obtained at baseline or after one month of anti-PD-1 therapy (not recorded which). The origin of this receptor is a human donor with melanoma.

The CDR3 DNA follows: TGTGCCAGCAAGTTAGCGGGGGGGCTTGATGAGCAGTTCTTC. Its translation is CASKLAGGLDEQFF. J is TRBJ2-1 and V is TRBV6-5; 11 bases agree with TRBD2. The V segment lost 7 bases and the J segment 8 bases; nucleotides outside the gene matches: 7. Germline lookup yields CDR1 MNHEY and CDR2 SVGAGI. The CDR3 runs to 14 residues.